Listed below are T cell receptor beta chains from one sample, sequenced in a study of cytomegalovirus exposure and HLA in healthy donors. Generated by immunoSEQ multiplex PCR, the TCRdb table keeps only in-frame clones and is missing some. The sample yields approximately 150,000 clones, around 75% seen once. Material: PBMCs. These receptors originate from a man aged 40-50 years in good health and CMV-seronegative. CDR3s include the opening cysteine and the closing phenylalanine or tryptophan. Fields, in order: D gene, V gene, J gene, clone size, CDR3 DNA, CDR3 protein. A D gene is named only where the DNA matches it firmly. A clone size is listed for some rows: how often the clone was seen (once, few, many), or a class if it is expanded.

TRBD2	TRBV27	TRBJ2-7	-	TGTGCCAGCAGTCGACTAGCGGGACACTACGAGCAGTACTTC	CASSRLAGHYEQYF
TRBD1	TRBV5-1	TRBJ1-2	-	TGCGCCAGCAGCACTACAGGGGCGGCTGCTAACTATGGCTACACCTTC	CASSTTGAAANYGYTF
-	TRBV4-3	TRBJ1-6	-	TGCGCCAGCAGCCCAACCCCCAGACGGAGCTCCTATAATTCACCCCTCCACTTT	CASSPTPRRSSYNSPLHF
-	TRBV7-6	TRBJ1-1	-	TGTGCCAGCAGCTTGGGCGGGTTCACTGAAGCTTTCTTT	CASSLGGFTEAFF
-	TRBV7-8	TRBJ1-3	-	TGTGCCAGCAGCCCCACCTCGGGGAGTGGAGGAAACACCATATATTTT	CASSPTSGSGGNTIYF
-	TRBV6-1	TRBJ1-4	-	TGTGCCAGCAGTGGGTACAGGGAGAGGGGTAATGAAAAACTGTTTTTT	CASSGYRERGNEKLFF
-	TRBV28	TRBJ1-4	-	TGTGCCAGCAGTTTATCCCGCGGGGAGGGAAAACTGTTTTTT	CASSLSRGEGKLFF
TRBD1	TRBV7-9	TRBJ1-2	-	TGTTCCAGCAGCTCGACAGGGGGGGGTGGCTACACCTTC	CSSSSTGGGGYTF
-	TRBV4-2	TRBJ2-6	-	TGTGCCAGCAGCCCCCGGGACTCCTACTCTGGGGCCAACGTCCTGACTTTC	CASSPRDSYSGANVLTF
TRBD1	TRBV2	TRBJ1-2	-	TGTGCCAGCAACAGGGGCAGGGGCACCTTC	CASNRGRGTF
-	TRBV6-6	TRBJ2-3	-	TGTGCCAGCAGTGATAGTCAAACTTACGATACGCAGTATTTT	CASSDSQTYDTQYF
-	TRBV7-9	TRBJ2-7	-	TGTGCCAGTACGATGGGCGTCTCCTACGAGCAGTACTTC	CASTMGVSYEQYF
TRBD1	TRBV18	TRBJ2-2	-	TGTGCCAGCTCACCTGGGACAGCCACCGGGGAGCTGTTTTTT	CASSPGTATGELFF
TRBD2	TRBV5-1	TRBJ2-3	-	TGCGCCAGCAGCTTGCCTCTGGGAGGGTCTAGCACAGATACGCAGTATTTT	CASSLPLGGSSTDTQYF
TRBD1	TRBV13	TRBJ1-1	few	TGTGCCAGCAGCCATTGGATACAGGGGGGGAACACTGAAGCTTTCTTT	CASSHWIQGGNTEAFF
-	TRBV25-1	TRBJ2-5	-	TGTGCCAGCAGTGGATGGGAGGGGGTGGGAGAGACCCAGTACTTC	CASSGWEGVGETQYF
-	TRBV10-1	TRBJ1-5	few	TGCGCCAGCAGTGCGGGGGGCTCAGGTCAGCCCCAGCATTTT	CASSAGGSGQPQHF
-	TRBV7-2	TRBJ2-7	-	TGTGCCAGCAGACCTACAGGGGTCACGGGAGAATCCGAGCAGTACTTC	CASRPTGVTGESEQYF
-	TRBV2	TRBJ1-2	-	TGTGCCAGCAGTGAGAACAATCCCGGGGGGTATGGCTACACCTTC	CASSENNPGGYGYTF
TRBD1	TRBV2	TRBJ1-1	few	TGTGCCAGCAGTGAAGCTGACAGGGTATCCACTGAAGCTTTCTTT	CASSEADRVSTEAFF
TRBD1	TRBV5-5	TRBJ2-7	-	TGTGCCAGCAACCCGAGGCGGACAGGGCCTGATAGCTCCTACGAGCAGTACTTC	CASNPRRTGPDSSYEQYF
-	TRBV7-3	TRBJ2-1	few	TGTGCCAGCAGCGGGGCCCAAGTGAATGAGCAGTTCTTC	CASSGAQVNEQFF
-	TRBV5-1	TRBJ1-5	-	TGCGCCAGCAGCGAGGAAGACAGCAGCAATCAGCCCCAGCATTTT	CASSEEDSSNQPQHF
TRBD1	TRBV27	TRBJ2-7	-	TGTGCCAGCCGGGCCGAAGGGACAGGCCCCCACGAGCAGTACTTC	CASRAEGTGPHEQYF
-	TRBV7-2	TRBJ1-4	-	TGTGCCAGCGGGCTCGGGGGAGCCGCAACTAATGAAAAACTGTTTTTT	CASGLGGAATNEKLFF
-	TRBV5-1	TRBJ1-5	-	TGCGCCAGCAGTTCCGACATCACTCAGCCCCAGCATTTT	CASSSDITQPQHF
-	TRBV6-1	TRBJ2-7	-	TGTGCCAGCAGTGATGATATAAGGGAGTCCAACTTC	CASSDDIRESNF
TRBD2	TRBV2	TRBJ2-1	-	TGTGCCAGCAGTGATCCTAGCGGGGGAGATAGTGAGCAGTTCTTC	CASSDPSGGDSEQFF
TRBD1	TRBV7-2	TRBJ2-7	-	TGTGCCAGCAGCTTCGGGACAGTTACCTACGAGCAGTACTTC	CASSFGTVTYEQYF
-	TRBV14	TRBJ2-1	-	TGTGCCAGCAGCCAAGAGGTTCGCAGGGAGCAGTTCTTC	CASSQEVRREQFF
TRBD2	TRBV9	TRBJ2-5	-	TGTGCCAGCAGCGTAGGGCTAGCGGGGGGAAAAGGCGCGCAAGAGACCCAGTACTTC	CASSVGLAGGKGAQETQYF
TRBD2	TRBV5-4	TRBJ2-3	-	TGTGCCAGCAGCTCGGGACTAGCGGGGAGCACAGATACGCAGTATTTT	CASSSGLAGSTDTQYF
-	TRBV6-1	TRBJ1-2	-	TGTGCCAGCAGCCCCAGGCGATCTAACTATGGCTACACCTTC	CASSPRRSNYGYTF
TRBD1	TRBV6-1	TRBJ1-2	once	TGTGCCAGCAGGGAAGCGCCGACAGGGGGCGGTCATGGCTACACCTTC	CASREAPTGGGHGYTF
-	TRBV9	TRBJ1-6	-	TGTGCCAGCAGCCAAACCTGGTTCGGGGGATCACCCCTCCACTTT	CASSQTWFGGSPLHF
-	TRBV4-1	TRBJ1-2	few	TGCGCCAGCAGCCCGGGAGGGAGGGGCGATGGCTACACCTTC	CASSPGGRGDGYTF
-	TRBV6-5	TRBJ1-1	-	TGTGCCAGCATCCCTCACCGAGACACTGAAGCTTTCTTT	CASIPHRDTEAFF
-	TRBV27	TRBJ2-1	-	TGTGCCAGCAGTACTAGATTTGGTGAGCAGTTCTTC	CASSTRFGEQFF
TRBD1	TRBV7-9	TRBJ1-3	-	TGTGCCAGCAGAGCCAGGGGGCCTGGAAACACCATATATTTT	CASRARGPGNTIYF
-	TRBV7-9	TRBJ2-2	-	TGTGCCAGCAGCCGAGTTTTCGAGTCGAACACCGGGGAGCTGTTTTTT	CASSRVFESNTGELFF
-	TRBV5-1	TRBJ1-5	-	TGCGCCAGCAGCCCCCGGGGGGGGGATCAGCCCCAGCATTTT	CASSPRGGDQPQHF
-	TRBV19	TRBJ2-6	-	TGTGCCAGTAGGTCCAGGGGAGTCTCTGGGGCCAACGTCCTGACTTTC	CASRSRGVSGANVLTF